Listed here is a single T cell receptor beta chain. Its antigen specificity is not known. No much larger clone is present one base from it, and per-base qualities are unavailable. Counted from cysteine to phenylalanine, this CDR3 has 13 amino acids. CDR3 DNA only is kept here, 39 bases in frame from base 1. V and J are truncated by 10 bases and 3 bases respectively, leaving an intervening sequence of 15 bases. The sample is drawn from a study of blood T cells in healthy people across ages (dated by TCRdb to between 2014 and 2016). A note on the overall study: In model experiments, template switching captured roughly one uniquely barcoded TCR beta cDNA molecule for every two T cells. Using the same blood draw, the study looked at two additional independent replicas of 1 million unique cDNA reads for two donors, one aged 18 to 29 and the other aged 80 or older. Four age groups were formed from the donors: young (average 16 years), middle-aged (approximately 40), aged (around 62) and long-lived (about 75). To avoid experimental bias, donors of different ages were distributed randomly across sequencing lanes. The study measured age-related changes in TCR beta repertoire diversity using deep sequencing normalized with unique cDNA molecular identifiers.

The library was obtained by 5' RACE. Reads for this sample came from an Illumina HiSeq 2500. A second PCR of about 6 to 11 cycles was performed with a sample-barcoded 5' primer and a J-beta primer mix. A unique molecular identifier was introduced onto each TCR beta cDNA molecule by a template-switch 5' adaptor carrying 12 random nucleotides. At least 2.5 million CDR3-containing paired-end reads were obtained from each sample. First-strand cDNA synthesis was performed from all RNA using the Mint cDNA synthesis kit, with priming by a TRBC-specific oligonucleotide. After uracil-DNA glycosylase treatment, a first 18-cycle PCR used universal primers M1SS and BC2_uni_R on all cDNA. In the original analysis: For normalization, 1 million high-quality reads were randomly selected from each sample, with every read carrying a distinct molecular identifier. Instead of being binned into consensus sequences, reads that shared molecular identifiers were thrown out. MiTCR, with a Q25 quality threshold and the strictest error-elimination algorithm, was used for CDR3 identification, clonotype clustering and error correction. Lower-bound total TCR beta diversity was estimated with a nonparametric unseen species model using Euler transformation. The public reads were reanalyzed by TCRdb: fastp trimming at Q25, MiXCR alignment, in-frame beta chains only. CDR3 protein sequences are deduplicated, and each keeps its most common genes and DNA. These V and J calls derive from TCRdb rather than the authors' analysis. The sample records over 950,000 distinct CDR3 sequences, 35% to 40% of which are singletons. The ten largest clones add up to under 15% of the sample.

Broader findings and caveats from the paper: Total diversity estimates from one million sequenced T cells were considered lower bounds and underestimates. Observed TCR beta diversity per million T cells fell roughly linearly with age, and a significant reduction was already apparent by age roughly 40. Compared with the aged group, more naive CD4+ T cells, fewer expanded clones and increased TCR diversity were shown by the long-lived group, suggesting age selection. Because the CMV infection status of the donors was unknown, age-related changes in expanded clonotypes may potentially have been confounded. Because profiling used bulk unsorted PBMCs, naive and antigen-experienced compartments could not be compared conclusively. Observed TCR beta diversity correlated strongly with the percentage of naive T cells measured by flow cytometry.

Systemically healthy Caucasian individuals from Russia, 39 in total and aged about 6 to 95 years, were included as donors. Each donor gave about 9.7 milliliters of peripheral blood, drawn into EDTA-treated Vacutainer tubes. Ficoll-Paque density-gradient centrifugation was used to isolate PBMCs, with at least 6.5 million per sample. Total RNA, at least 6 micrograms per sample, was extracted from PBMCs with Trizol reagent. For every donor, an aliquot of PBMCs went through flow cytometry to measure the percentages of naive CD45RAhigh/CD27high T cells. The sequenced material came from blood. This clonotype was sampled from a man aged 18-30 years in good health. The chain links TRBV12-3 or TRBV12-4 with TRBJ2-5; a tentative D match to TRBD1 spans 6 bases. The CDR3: CATRTEGEETQYF. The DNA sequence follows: TGTGCCACCCGGACAGAGGGGGAAGAGACCCAGTACTTC.